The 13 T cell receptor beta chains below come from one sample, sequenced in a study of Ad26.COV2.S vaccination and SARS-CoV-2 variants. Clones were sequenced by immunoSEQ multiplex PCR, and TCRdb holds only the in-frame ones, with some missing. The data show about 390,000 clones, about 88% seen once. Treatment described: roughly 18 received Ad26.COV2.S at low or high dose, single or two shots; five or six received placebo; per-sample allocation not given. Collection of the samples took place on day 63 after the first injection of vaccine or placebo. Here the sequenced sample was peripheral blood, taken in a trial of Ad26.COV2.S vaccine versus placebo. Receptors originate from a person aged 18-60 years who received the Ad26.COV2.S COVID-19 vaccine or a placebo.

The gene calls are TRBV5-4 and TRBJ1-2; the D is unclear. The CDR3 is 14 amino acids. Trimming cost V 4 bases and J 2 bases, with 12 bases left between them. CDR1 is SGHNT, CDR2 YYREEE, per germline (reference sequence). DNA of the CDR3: TGTGCCAGCAGCCGTGGACGGGAGAACTATGGCTACACCTTC. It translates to CASSRGRENYGYTF. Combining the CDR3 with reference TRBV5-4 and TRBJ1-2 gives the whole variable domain ETGVTQSPTHLIKTRGQQVTLRCSSQSGHNTVSWYQQALGQGPQFIFQYYREEENGRGNFPPRFSGLQFPNYSSELNVNALELDDSALYLCASSRGRENYGYTFGSGTRLTVV.

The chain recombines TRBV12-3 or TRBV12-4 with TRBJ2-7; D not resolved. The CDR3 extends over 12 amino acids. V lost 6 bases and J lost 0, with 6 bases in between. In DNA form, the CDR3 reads TGTGCCAGCAGCAAAAGCTCCTACGAGCAGTACTTC. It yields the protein CASSKSSYEQYF.

DNA of the CDR3: TGTGCCACCAGCAGAGATCGAGGGGTGGTGAACTATGGCTACACCTTC. This gives the protein CATSRDRGVVNYGYTF. The rearrangement uses TRBV15 and TRBJ1-2, with D tentatively TRBD1 (5 bases). Trimming removed 0 bases from V and 2 bases from J, with 13 bases in between. This CDR3 is built from 16 residues. Per germline, CDR1 LNHNV and CDR2 YYDKDF (reference sequence).

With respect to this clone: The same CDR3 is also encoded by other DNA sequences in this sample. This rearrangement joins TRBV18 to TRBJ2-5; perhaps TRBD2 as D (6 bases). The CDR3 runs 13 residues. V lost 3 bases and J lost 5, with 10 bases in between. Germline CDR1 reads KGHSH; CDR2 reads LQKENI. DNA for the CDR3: TGTGCCAGCTCACCCGGGACTCAGGAGACCCAGTACTTC. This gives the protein CASSPGTQETQYF. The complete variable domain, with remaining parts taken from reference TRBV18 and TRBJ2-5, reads NAGVMQNPRHLVRRRGQEARLRCSPMKGHSHVYWYRQLPEEGLKFMVYLQKENIIDESGMPKERFSAEFPKEGPSILRIQQVVRGDSAAYFCASSPGTQETQYFGPGTRLLVL.

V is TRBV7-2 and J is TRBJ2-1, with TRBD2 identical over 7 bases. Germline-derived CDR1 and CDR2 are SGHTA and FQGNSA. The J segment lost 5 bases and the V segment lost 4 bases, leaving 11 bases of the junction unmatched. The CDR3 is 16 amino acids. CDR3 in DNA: TGTGCCAGCAGCTCAGGTTTCTGGGGGGGGAACAATGAGCAGTTCTTC. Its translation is CASSSGFWGGNNEQFF.

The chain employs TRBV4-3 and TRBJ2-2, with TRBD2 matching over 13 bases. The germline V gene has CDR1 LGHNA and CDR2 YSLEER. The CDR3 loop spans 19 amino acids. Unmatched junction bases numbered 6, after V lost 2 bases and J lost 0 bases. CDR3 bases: TGCGCCAGCAGCCAACCGACTAGCGGGGGGTTCGCGAACACCGGGGAGCTGTTTTTT. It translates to CASSQPTSGGFANTGELFF.

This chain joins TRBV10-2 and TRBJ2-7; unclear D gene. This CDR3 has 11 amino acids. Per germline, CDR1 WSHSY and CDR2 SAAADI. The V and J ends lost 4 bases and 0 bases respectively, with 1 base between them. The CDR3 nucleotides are TGCGCCAGCAGTGCCTCCTACGAGCAGTACTTC. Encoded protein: CASSASYEQYF.

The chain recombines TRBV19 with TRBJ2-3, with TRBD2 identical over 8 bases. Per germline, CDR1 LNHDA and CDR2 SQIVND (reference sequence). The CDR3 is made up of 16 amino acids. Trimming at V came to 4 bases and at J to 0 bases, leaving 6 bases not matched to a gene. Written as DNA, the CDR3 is TGTGCCAGTAGTAGACGGACTAGCACTAGCACAGATACGCAGTATTTT. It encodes CASSRRTSTSTDTQYF.

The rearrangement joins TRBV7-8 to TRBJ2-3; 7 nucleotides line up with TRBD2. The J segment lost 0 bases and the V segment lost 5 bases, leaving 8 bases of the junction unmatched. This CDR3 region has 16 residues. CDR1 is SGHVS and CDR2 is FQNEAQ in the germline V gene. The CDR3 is CASSANRRGSTDTQYF. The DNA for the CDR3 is TGTGCCAGCAGCGCAAATCGGCGGGGGAGCACAGATACGCAGTATTTT.

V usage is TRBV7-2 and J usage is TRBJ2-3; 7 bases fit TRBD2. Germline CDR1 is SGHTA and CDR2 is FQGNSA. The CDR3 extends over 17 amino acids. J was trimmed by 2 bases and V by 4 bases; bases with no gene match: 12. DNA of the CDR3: TGTGCCAGCAGCTCCGCTACTTGGACTAGGAACACAGATACGCAGTATTTT. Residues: CASSSATWTRNTDTQYF.

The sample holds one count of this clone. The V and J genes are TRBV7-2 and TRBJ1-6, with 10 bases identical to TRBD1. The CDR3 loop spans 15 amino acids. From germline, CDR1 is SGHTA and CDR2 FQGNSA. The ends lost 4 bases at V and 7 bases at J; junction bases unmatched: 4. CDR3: CASSSLGQGNSPLHF. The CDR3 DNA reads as TGTGCCAGCAGCTCCCTGGGACAGGGGAATTCACCCCTCCACTTT.

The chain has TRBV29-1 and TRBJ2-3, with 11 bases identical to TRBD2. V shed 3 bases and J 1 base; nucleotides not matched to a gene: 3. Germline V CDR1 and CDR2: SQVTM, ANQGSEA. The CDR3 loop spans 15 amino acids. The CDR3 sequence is CSVDLLAGGTDTQYF. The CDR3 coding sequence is TGCAGCGTTGACTTACTAGCGGGGGGCACAGATACGCAGTATTTT.

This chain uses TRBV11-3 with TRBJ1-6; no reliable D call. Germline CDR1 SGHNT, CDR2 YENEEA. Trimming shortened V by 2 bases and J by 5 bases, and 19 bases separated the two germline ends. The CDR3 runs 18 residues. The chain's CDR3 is CASSLSLRLISDNSPLHF. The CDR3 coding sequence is TGTGCCAGCAGCTTATCCCTCCGGTTAATTAGCGATAATTCACCCCTCCACTTT.